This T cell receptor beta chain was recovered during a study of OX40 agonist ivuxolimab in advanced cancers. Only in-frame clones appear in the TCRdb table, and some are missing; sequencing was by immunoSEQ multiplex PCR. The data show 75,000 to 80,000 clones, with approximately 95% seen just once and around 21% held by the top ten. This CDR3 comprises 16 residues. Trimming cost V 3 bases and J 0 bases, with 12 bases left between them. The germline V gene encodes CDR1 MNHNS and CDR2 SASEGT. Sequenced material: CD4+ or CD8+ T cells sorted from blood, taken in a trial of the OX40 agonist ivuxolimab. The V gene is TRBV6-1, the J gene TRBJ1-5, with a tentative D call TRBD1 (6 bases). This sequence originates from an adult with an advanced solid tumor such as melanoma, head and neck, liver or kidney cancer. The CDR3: CASSDRDKYSNQPQHF. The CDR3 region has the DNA TGTGCCAGCAGTGACCGGGACAAGTATAGCAATCAGCCCCAGCATTTT.